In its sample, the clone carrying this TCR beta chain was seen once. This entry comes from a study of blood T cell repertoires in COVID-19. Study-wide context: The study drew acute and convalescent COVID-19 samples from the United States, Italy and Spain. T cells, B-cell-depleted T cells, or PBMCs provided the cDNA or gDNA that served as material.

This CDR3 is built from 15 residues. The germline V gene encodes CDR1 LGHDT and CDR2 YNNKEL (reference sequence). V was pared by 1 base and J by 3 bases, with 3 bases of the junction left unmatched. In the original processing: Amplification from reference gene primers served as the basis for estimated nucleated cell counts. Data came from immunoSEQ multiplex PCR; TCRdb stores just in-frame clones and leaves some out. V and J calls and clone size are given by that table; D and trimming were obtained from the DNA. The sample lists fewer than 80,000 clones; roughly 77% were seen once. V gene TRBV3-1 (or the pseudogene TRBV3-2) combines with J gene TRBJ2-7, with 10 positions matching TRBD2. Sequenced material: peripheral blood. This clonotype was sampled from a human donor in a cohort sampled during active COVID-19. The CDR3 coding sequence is TGTGCCAGCAGCCAAGGGCTAGCGGGAGTCTACGAGCAGTACTTC. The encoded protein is CASSQGLAGVYEQYF.